A selection of T cell receptor beta chains follows, all from one sample in a study of blood T cell repertoires in COVID-19. Generated by immunoSEQ multiplex PCR, the TCRdb table keeps only in-frame clones and is missing some. The table has approximately 250,000 clones, more than 85% seen once. Sample: peripheral blood. All receptors derive from a man aged 18 to 30 with active or convalescent COVID-19. The CDR3 runs from the conserved cysteine through the conserved F or W. D genes are given only for firm matches. Clone size is not always given. Where it is, it says once, few, many or a class for expanded clones.

v_call	clone_size	j_call	d_call	cdr3_length	cdr3_nt	cdr3_aa
TRBV25-1	.	TRBJ1-4	TRBD1	16	TGTGCCAGCAGTGCTCTGCTCCGGGACAGGAATGAAAAACTGTTTTTT	CASSALLRDRNEKLFF
TRBV11-2	.	TRBJ2-1	.	14	TGTGCCAGCAGCTTCACTAGCCCGGATCGTGAGCAGTTCTTC	CASSFTSPDREQFF
TRBV5-4	.	TRBJ2-5	.	13	TGTGCCAGCAGCGTGCGGGCAAAAGAGACCCAGTACTTC	CASSVRAKETQYF
TRBV6-6	once	TRBJ2-3	.	13	TGTGCCAGCAGCCCATCTAGAGAGGGTACGCAGTATTTT	CASSPSREGTQYF
TRBV27	.	TRBJ1-2	.	16	TGTGCCAGCAGTTTATCTATCTCAATCGGCAGGGGTAGCTACACCTTC	CASSLSISIGRGSYTF
TRBV5-1	.	TRBJ2-2	TRBD2	14	TGCGCCAGCAGCTTGAGCGGGAGCACCGGGGAGCTGTTTTTT	CASSLSGSTGELFF
TRBV11-2	.	TRBJ2-7	.	11	TGTGCCAGCAGCTTATCGACAGAGCAGTACTTC	CASSLSTEQYF
TRBV4-1	.	TRBJ1-4	.	15	TGCGCCAGCAGCCAAGATGCAGGGGATGGCGAAAAACTGTTTTTT	CASSQDAGDGEKLFF
TRBV5-1	.	TRBJ2-5	TRBD2	17	TGCGCCAGCAGTATAGGACTAGCGGGGGGGAGCCAAGAGACCCAGTACTTC	CASSIGLAGGSQETQYF
TRBV6-5	.	TRBJ2-1	TRBD2	12	TGTGCCATCAGGACTAGCGGGAGTGAGCAGTTCTTC	CAIRTSGSEQFF
TRBV24-1	once	TRBJ2-3	TRBD2	15	TGTGCCACCAGTGCGACTAGCGGGAGCACAGATACGCAGTATTTT	CATSATSGSTDTQYF
TRBV7-6	once	TRBJ2-5	.	15	TGTGCCAGCAGCCATGACAGGGATGGGCGGGGGGCCCAGTACTTC	CASSHDRDGRGAQYF
TRBV30	.	TRBJ1-6	TRBD1	16	TGTGCCTGGAGGGGACAGGGAGATGACTATAATTCACCCCTCCACTTT	CAWRGQGDDYNSPLHF
TRBV6-5	.	TRBJ1-5	.	15	TGTGCCAGCAGTTCCCGCAGGGGCTTGGCTCAGCCCCAGCATTTT	CASSSRRGLAQPQHF
TRBV18	.	TRBJ2-5	TRBD1	14	TGTGCCAGCTCCATGGACAGGGCGATGGAGACCCAGTACTTC	CASSMDRAMETQYF
TRBV6-2/TRBV6-3	.	TRBJ2-5	.	11	TGTGCCAGCAGTTATATTGAGACCCAGTACTTC	CASSYIETQYF
TRBV11-2	.	TRBJ2-5	.	17	TGTGCCAGCAGCTACCTCGTAGGGGTAGATCCCCAAGAGACCCAGTACTTC	CASSYLVGVDPQETQYF
TRBV7-9	.	TRBJ1-2	TRBD1	14	TGTGCCAGCAGCTTAGACAGGGGTTCCTATGGCTACACCTTC	CASSLDRGSYGYTF
TRBV19	.	TRBJ1-4	TRBD1	14	TGTGCCAGTAGTATTGGGACAGATAATGAAAAACTGTTTTTT	CASSIGTDNEKLFF
TRBV6-1	.	TRBJ1-2	.	14	TGTGCCAGCGCTGGCCAGGGCTCTCTTCGGGGCTACACCTTC	CASAGQGSLRGYTF
TRBV6-5	.	TRBJ2-2	.	13	TGTGCCAGCAGTTCCAACGCAGGCGGGGAGCTGTTTTTT	CASSSNAGGELFF
TRBV27	once	TRBJ1-2	TRBD1	13	TGTGCCAGCAGTCCCGGGGACAGGGATGGCTACACCTTC	CASSPGDRDGYTF
TRBV5-6	.	TRBJ1-1	.	18	TGTGCCAGCAGCTTGTACCGACAAGGTGTACGCATGAACACTGAAGCTTTCTTT	CASSLYRQGVRMNTEAFF
TRBV28	.	TRBJ1-1	TRBD1	12	TGTGCCAGCAGTTTGGGACAGGGTAGGGCTTTCTTT	CASSLGQGRAFF
TRBV7-8	once	TRBJ1-2	.	17	TGTGCCAGCACCCCGGGCGCGGGTTGGGCCCCTAACTATGGCTACACCTTC	CASTPGAGWAPNYGYTF
TRBV25-1	.	TRBJ2-1	TRBD1	12	TGTGCCAGCAGACAGGGGGAAGATGAGCAGTTCTTC	CASRQGEDEQFF
TRBV7-9	.	TRBJ1-4	.	14	TGTGCCAGCAGCTTAGGAACCCTAAATGAAAAACTGTTTTTT	CASSLGTLNEKLFF
TRBV9	.	TRBJ2-3	TRBD1	15	TGTGCCAGCAGCGTACAGGGGGCGCTCACAGATACGCAGTATTTT	CASSVQGALTDTQYF
TRBV5-1	.	TRBJ2-3	TRBD2	15	TGCGCCAGCAGCTTAACCGGGACTAGTACCGATACGCAGTATTTT	CASSLTGTSTDTQYF
TRBV28	.	TRBJ1-4	.	13	TGTGCCAGCAATGAGAGAGCTAATGAAAAACTGTTTTTT	CASNERANEKLFF
TRBV24-1	.	TRBJ2-1	TRBD2	16	TGTGCCACCAGTGAAAACGGGAGGCCGTCCTACAATGAGCAGTTCTTC	CATSENGRPSYNEQFF
TRBV27	.	TRBJ2-5	TRBD2	14	TGTGCCAGCAGCTCGGGACTAGTGACGCAGACCCAGTACTTC	CASSSGLVTQTQYF
TRBV5-6	.	TRBJ2-7	TRBD1	18	TGTGCCAGCAGTTCGACAGGGTTACTGGGGTTTGCGGCCTACGAGCAGTACTTC	CASSSTGLLGFAAYEQYF
TRBV9	.	TRBJ1-3	.	18	TGTGCCAGCAGCGTAGTGGGGGGAGCCATTAGCTCTGGAAACACCATATATTTT	CASSVVGGAISSGNTIYF
TRBV5-4	few	TRBJ2-5	TRBD1	15	TGTGCCAGCAGCTCCTTACAGGGGAATAAAGAGACCCAGTACTTC	CASSSLQGNKETQYF
TRBV7-8	.	TRBJ2-3	.	14	TGTGCCAGCAGCCCCTCGGCGGGCTCAGATACGCAGTATTTT	CASSPSAGSDTQYF
TRBV11-2	once	TRBJ2-5	TRBD2	15	TGTGCCAGCAGCTTTACTAGCGGGATGGGAGAGACCCAGTACTTC	CASSFTSGMGETQYF
TRBV3-1/TRBV3-2	.	TRBJ2-3	.	15	TGTGCCAGCAGCCAAGATCATAGCCCCACAGATACGCAGTATTTT	CASSQDHSPTDTQYF
TRBV19	.	TRBJ1-1	.	13	TGTGCCAGTAGTACTCACCGAGAGACTGAAGCTTTCTTT	CASSTHRETEAFF
TRBV6-6	.	TRBJ2-3	TRBD1	14	TGTGCCAGCAGTCCGGGACAGGGGAAAGATACGCAGTATTTT	CASSPGQGKDTQYF
TRBV11-2	.	TRBJ1-1	.	16	TGTGCCAGCAGCTTAGAAGGGGCCCTATCCGGGGGTGAAGCTTTCTTT	CASSLEGALSGGEAFF
TRBV28	.	TRBJ2-3	TRBD2	17	TGTGCCAGCAGTTTATTCACTAGCGGGAGGGTTACAGATACGCAGTATTTT	CASSLFTSGRVTDTQYF
TRBV12-5	.	TRBJ2-1	.	14	TGTGCTAGTGGTTTGTCCGGGGGATGGAATGAGCAGTTCTTC	CASGLSGGWNEQFF
TRBV2	.	TRBJ1-5	TRBD1	14	TGTGCCACCAGGGGGGGGACAAGCAATCAGCCCCAGCATTTT	CATRGGTSNQPQHF
TRBV18	.	TRBJ2-7	TRBD2	15	TGTGCCAGCTCACCCCCGGGACTAGAGGGAAAAGAGCAGTACTTC	CASSPPGLEGKEQYF
TRBV11-2	.	TRBJ2-7	.	15	TGTGCCAGCAGCCTCGACAGAGATAGCTCCTACGAGCAGTACTTC	CASSLDRDSSYEQYF